This passage covers 5 T cell receptor beta chains from one sample sequenced in a study of blood T cell repertoires in COVID-19. Repertoires were generated with immunoSEQ multiplex PCR, while TCRdb's copy carries only in-frame clones and drops some. This table holds 40,000 to 50,000 clones, roughly 85% found once. Sequencing was carried out using peripheral blood. The receptors were sampled from a man in his 60s with acute or convalescent COVID-19.

The chain uses TRBV7-2 and TRBJ2-2; the match to TRBD2 covers 9 bases. The ends lost 3 bases at V and 0 bases at J; junction bases unmatched: 2. The CDR3 is made up of 16 amino acids. The germline V gene has CDR1 SGHTA and CDR2 FQGNSA. CDR3 protein: CASSFSGGTNTGELFF. The CDR3 region has the DNA TGTGCCAGCAGCTTCAGCGGGGGGACGAACACCGGGGAGCTGTTTTTT.

The V call is TRBV4-3, the J call TRBJ1-1, with D possibly matching TRBD1 (5 bases). The CDR3 length is 17 residues. V dropped 0 bases and J dropped 0 bases, with 14 bases sitting between them. CDR1 and CDR2 from the germline V gene are LGHNA and YSLEER. This CDR3 is CASSQDAFGGMNTEAFF. The CDR3 DNA reads TGCGCCAGCAGCCAAGATGCTTTCGGGGGTATGAACACTGAAGCTTTCTTT.

V and J are TRBV30 and TRBJ2-1; weak D call: TRBD2 (6 bases). CDR3 size: 18 residues. Trimming pared 2 bases from V and 5 bases from J, leaving 25 bases between. Germline loops: CDR1 GTSNPN, CDR2 SVGIG (reference sequence). CDR3 region: CAWSRRGLLLGGDNEQFF. CDR3 bases: TGTGCCTGGAGTCGGCGGGGCCTCCTGTTGGGGGGAGACAATGAGCAGTTCTTC. Full variable domain (outside the CDR3, taken from reference TRBV30 and TRBJ2-1): SQTIHQWPATLVQPVGSPLSLECTVEGTSNPNLYWYRQAAGRGLQLLFYSVGIGQISSEVPQNLSASRPQDRQFILSSKKLLLSDSGFYLCAWSRRGLLLGGDNEQFFGPGTRLTVL.

The rearrangement links TRBV5-1 to TRBJ2-3; TRBD1 might be the D (6 bases). Trimming pared 2 bases from V and 0 bases from J, leaving 7 bases between. CDR1 is SGHRS and CDR2 is YFSETQ in the germline V gene. This CDR3 is 14 amino acids long. CDR3 protein: CASSLGGSTDTQYF. The CDR3 nucleotides are TGCGCCAGCAGCTTAGGGGGAAGCACAGATACGCAGTATTTT.

V is TRBV9 and J is TRBJ1-3, with 7 bases lining up with TRBD1. The CDR3 sequence is 16 residues long. Germline V lookup: CDR1 SGDLS, CDR2 YYNGEE. Losses at the gene ends were 4 bases for V and 0 bases for J; bases not matched to a gene: 7. The CDR3: CASSTRPGGSGNTIYF. The DNA for the CDR3 is TGTGCCAGCAGCACCCGGCCAGGGGGCTCTGGAAACACCATATATTTT. Full variable domain (missing parts from reference TRBV9 and TRBJ1-3): DSGVTQTPKHLITATGQRVTLRCSPRSGDLSVYWYQQSLDQGLQFLIQYYNGEERAKGNILERFSAQQFPDLHSELNLSSLELGDSALYFCASSTRPGGSGNTIYFGEGSWLTVV.